Sequencing of this TCR beta chain was carried out in a study of response to subunit inactivated influenza vaccine. MiXCR, applied by TCRdb to the RT-PCR reads, yields one record per CDR3 protein. The sample has fewer than 750,000 distinct CDR3 sequences, 14% seen once. Whole-study results and caveats: Authors suggested each seasonal influenza vaccination recruits few new T cells.

About this clonotype itself: Its antigen is as yet unknown.

The TCR comes from a middle-aged man who received an inactivated influenza vaccine. Sequencing was performed on PBMCs from blood, taken about 12 days after vaccination.

CDR3 sequence: CASSQRRQGDQPQHF. DNA of the CDR3: TGTGCCAGCAGTCAACGGCGACAGGGCGACCAGCCCCAGCATTTT. The chain carries TRBV7-2 and TRBJ1-5, with TRBD1 matching over 7 bases. The CDR3 totals 15 residues. V trimming: 6 bases; J trimming: 7 bases; junction bases outside the gene matches: 12. Per germline, CDR1 SGHTA and CDR2 FQGNSA. The full variable domain, its missing parts supplied by reference TRBV7-2 and TRBJ1-5, is GAGVSQSPSNKVTEKGKDVELRCDPISGHTALYWYRQSLGQGLEFLIYFQGNSAPDKSGLPSDRFSAERTGGSVSTLTIQRTQQEDSAVYLCASSQRRQGDQPQHFGDGTRLSIL.